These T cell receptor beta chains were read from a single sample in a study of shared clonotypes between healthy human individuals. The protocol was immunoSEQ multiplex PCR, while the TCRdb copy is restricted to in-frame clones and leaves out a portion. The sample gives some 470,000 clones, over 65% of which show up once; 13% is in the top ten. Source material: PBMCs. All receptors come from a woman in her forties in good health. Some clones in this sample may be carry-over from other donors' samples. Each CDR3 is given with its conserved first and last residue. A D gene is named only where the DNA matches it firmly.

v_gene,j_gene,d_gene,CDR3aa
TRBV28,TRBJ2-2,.,CASRRNTGELFF
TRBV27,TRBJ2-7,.,CASSSLSTQYF
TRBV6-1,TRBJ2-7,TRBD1,CASSERRDRDRAYEQYF
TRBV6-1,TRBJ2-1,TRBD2,CASSETSGAYNEQFF
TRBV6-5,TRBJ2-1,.,CASRSQGYNEQFF
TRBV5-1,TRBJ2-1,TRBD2,CASSLTTSGNSYNEQFF
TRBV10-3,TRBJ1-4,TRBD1,CATRTSMGTGAEKLFF
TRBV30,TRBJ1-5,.,CAWSEQGLSNQPQHF
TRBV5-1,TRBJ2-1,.,CASSQNPSGSQSQQFF
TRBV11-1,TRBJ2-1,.,CASSLTERYEQFF
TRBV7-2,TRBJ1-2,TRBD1,CASSLRRQGVLGWGYTF
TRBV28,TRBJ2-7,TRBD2,CASSLRLAVYEQYF
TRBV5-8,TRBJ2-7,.,CAISDFYEQYF
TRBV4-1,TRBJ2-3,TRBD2,CASSQTPGTSGRYDTQYF
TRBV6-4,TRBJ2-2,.,CASSSTGTGGELFF
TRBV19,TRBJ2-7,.,CASSMGPNACEQYF
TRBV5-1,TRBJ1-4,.,CASSLEPPASTNEKLFF
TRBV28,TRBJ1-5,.,CASSLQEKNQPQHF
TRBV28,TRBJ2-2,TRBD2,CASSLPAGRDTGELFF
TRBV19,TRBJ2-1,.,CASSLQGRGHYNEQFF
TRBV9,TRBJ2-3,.,CASSVGLDTDTQYF
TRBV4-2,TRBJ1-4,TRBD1,CASSNRGWGEKLFF
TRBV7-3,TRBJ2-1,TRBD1,CASSGPGQNNEQFF
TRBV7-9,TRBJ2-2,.,CASSPPGGSYTGELFF
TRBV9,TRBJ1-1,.,CASSVSPGSNTEAFF
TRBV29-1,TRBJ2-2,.,CSVDVSGATTGELFF
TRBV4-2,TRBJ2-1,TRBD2,CASSQELGGSEQFF
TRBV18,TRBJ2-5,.,CASSPPGQETQYF
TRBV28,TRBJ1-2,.,CASSSNMVADYGYTF
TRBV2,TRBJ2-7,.,CASSEMRSYEQYF
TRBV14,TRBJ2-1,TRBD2,CASSWTSGMSDEQFF
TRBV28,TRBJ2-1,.,CASSSTGIIHEQFF
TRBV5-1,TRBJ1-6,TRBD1,CASSRRDSSYNSPLHF
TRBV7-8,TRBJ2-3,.,CASSEGPGDTQYF
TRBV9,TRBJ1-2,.,CASSANYGYTF
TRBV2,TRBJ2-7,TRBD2,CASRGGSGSPAYEQYF
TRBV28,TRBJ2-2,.,CASSLNPLLIPGELFF
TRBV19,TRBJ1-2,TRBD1,CASKLRRDRAIGGYTF
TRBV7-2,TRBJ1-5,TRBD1,CASSQGGFNQPQHF
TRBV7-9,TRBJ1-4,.,CASSLFSSNEKLFF
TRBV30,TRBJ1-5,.,CAWNSVYSNQPQHF
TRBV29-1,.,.,CSVGPSEQFF
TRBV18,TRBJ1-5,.,CASSPGEYDQPQHF
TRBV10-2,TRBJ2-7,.,CASRKGPGEQYF
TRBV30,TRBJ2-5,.,CAWDAAQETQYF
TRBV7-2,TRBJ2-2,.,CASSYQTRRAGELFF
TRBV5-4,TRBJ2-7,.,CASSRRGRAYEQYF